These 3 T cell receptor beta chains originate from one sample sequenced in a study of OX40 agonist ivuxolimab in advanced cancers. The data were produced by immunoSEQ multiplex PCR, yet TCRdb's version contains in-frame clones alone and is incomplete. This sample has 50,000 to 60,000 clones, with about 80% found just once. Material: CD4+ or CD8+ T cells sorted from blood, obtained in a trial of the OX40 agonist ivuxolimab. The receptors originated from an adult with an advanced solid tumor such as melanoma, head and neck, liver or kidney cancer.

The chain uses TRBV6-1 and TRBJ2-7; maybe TRBD1 (6 bases). Trimming took 3 bases from V and 0 from J, leaving 9 bases between them. CDR3 size: 14 residues. The germline CDR1 and CDR2 sequences are MNHNS and SASEGT. In nucleotides, the CDR3 is TGTGCCAGCAGTGAGAGGACAGACTCCTACGAGCAGTACTTC. Its protein is CASSERTDSYEQYF.

In its sample, this clone was seen once. CDR3 loop: CASSLDEVPGEKLFF. The CDR3 DNA is TGCGCCAGCAGCTTGGATGAGGTCCCCGGGGAAAAACTGTTTTTT. The chain combines TRBV5-1 with TRBJ1-4; no clear D gene. The CDR3 length is 15 residues. Looked up from germline, CDR1 is SGHRS and CDR2 is YFSETQ. V was pared by 0 bases and J by 8 bases, with 14 bases between.

V is TRBV19 and J is TRBJ2-5; no firm D call. The CDR3 totals 14 residues. Germline lookup yields CDR1 LNHDA and CDR2 SQIVND (reference sequence). The germline V and J ends were trimmed by 1 base and 2 bases, with 8 bases remaining between them. The CDR3 is CASSIGGRQETQYF. The CDR3 nucleotides read TGTGCCAGTAGTATAGGGGGTAGACAAGAGACCCAGTACTTC.